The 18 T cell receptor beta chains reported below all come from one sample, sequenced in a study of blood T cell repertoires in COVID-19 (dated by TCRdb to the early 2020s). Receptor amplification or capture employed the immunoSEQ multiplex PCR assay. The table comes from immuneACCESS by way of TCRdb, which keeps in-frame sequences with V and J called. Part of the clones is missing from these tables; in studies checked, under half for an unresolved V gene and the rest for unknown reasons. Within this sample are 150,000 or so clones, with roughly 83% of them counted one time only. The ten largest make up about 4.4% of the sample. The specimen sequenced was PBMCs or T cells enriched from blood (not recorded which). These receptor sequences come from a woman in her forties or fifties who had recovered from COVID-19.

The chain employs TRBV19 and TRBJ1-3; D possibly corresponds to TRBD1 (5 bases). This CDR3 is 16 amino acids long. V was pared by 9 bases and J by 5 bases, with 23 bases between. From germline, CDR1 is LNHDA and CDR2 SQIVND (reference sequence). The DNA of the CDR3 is TGTGCCAGCACCAGATCGGGGCGGGGAGCCCGAAACACCATATATTTT. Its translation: CASTRSGRGARNTIYF.

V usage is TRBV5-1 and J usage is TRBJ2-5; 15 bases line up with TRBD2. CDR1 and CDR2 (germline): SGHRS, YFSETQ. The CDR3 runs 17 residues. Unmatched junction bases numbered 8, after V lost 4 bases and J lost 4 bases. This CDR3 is CASSLGLAGGNVETQYF. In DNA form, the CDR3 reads TGCGCCAGCAGCCTGGGACTAGCGGGGGGAAATGTAGAGACCCAGTACTTC.

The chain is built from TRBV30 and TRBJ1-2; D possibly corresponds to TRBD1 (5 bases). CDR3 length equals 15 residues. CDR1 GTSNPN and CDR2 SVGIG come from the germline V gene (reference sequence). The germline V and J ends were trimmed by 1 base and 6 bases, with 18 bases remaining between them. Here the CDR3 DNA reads TGTGCCTGGAGTGCCTCTTCCAGGGTGGTTGATGGCTACACCTTC. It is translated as CAWSASSRVVDGYTF.

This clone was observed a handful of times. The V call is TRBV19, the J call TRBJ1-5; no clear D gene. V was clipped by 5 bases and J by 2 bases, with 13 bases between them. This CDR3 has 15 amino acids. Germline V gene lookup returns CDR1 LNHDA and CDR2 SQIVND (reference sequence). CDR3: CASSAARVRNQPQHF. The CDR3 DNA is TGTGCCAGTAGTGCCGCGAGGGTCCGCAATCAGCCCCAGCATTTT.

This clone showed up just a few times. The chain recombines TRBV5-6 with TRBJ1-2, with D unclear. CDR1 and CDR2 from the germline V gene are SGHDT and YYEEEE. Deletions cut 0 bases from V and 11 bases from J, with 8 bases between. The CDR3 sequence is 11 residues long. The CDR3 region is CASSLAAGYTF. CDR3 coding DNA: TGTGCCAGCAGCTTGGCTGCGGGTTACACCTTC.

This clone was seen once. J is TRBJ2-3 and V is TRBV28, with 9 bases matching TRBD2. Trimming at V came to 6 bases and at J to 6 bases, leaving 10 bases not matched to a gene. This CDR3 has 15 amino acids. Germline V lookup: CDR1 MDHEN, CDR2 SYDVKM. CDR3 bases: TGTGCCAGCAGAAAAAATAGCGGGGGACTGGATACGCAGTATTTT. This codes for CASRKNSGGLDTQYF.

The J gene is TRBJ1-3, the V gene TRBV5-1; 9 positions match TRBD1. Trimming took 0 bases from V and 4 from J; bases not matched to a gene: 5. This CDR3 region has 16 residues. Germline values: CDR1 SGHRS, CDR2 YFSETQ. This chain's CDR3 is CASSLDGTGSGNTIYF. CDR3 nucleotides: TGCGCCAGCAGCTTGGACGGGACAGGGTCGGGAAACACCATATATTTT.

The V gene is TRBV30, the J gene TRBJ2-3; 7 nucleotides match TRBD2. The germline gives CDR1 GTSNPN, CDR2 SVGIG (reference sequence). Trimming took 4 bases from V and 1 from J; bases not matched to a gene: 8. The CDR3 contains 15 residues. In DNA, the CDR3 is TGTGCCTGGACCGTAGGGCTAGCGGGCACAGATACGCAGTATTTT. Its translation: CAWTVGLAGTDTQYF.

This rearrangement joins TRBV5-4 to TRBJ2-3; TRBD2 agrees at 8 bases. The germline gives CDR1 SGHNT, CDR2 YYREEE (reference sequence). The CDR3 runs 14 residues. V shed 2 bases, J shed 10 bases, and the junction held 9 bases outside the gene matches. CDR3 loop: CASSLGTRKLAQYF. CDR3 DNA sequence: TGTGCCAGCAGCTTAGGGACTAGAAAACTGGCGCAGTATTTT. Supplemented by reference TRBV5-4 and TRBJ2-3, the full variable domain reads ETGVTQSPTHLIKTRGQQVTLRCSSQSGHNTVSWYQQALGQGPQFIFQYYREEENGRGNFPPRFSGLQFPNYSSELNVNALELDDSALYLCASSLGTRKLAQYFGPGTRLTVL.

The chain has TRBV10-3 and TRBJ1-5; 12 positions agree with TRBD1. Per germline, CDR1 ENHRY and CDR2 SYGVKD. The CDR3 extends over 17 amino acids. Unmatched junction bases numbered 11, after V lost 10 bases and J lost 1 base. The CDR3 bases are TGTGCCACGGCCGGGACAGGGGGCTTTACGAGCAATCAGCCCCAGCATTTT. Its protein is CATAGTGGFTSNQPQHF.

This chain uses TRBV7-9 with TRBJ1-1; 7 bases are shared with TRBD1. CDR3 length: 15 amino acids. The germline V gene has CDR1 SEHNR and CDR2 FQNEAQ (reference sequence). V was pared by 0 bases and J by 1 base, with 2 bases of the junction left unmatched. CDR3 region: CASSLASGGNTEAFF. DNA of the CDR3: TGTGCCAGCAGCTTAGCGTCAGGGGGGAACACTGAAGCTTTCTTT.

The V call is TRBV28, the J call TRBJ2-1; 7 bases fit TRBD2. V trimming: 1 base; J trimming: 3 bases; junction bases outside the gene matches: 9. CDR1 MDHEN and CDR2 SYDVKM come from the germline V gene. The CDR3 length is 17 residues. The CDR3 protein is CASSLSRRAGSYNEQFF. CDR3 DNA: TGTGCCAGCAGTTTATCCCGCCGAGCGGGGAGCTACAATGAGCAGTTCTTC.

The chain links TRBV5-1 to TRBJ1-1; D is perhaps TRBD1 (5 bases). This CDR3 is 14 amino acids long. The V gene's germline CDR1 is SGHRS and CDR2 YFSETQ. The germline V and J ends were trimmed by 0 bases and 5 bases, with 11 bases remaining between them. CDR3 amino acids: CASSLVWRGTEAFF. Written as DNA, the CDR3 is TGCGCCAGCAGCTTGGTCTGGCGGGGGACTGAAGCTTTCTTT.

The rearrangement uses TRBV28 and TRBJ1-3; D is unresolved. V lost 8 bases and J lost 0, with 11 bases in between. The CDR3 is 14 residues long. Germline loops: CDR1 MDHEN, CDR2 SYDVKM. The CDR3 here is CASEAAGSGNTIYF. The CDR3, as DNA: TGTGCCAGCGAGGCGGCGGGCTCTGGAAACACCATATATTTT.

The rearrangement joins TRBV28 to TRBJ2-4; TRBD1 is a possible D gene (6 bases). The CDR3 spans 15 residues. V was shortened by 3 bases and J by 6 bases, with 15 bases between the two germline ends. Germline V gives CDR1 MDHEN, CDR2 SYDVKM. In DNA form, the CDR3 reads TGTGCCAGCAGTTTGACTCTGACAGGAGGAAACATTCAGTACTTC. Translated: CASSLTLTGGNIQYF.

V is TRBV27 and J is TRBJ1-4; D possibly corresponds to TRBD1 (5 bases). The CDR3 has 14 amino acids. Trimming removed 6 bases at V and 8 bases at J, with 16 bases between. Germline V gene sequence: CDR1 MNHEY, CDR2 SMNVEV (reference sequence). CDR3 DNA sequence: TGTGCCAGCAGAGAAACAGGTTTTTCCGAAAAACTGTTTTTT. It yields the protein CASRETGFSEKLFF.

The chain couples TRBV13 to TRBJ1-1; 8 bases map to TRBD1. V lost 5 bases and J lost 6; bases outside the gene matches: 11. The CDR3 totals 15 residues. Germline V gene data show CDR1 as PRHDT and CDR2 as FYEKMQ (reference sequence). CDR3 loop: CASSRPSTGEAEAFF. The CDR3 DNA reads TGTGCCAGCAGCCGCCCTTCGACAGGGGAGGCTGAAGCTTTCTTT.

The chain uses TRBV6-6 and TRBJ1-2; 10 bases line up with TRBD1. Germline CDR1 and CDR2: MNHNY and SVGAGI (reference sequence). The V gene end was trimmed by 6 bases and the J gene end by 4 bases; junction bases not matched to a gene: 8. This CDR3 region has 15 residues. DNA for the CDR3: TGTGCCAGCAGAGTAGGACAGGGGGGGGTCTATGGCTACACCTTC. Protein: CASRVGQGGVYGYTF.